This passage covers 19 T cell receptor beta chains from one sample sequenced in a study of CD8+CD57+ T cells in acquired aplastic anemia (dated by TCRdb to the late 2010s). Sequenced using an Illumina HiSeq 2000. Profiling of TCR beta VDJ combinations and CDR3 sequences used genomic DNA as the template. TCRdb reran the public reads through fastp at Q25 and MiXCR, keeping productive beta chains. Records with the same CDR3 protein are collapsed into one entry carrying the most frequent genes and DNA. The sample table shows roughly 180,000 distinct CDR3 sequences, and about 47% are seen once. The ten largest clones add up to under 3.5% of the sample. Sequences were obtained from sorted CD4+, CD8+, or CD8+CD57+ T cells (not recorded which) from PBMCs. These receptor sequences come from a human donor in good health.

The CDR3 sequence is CATSQSGQGIDTQYF. CDR3 DNA sequence: TGTGCCACCAGTCAATCGGGACAGGGTATAGATACGCAGTATTTT. The genes are TRBV24-1 and TRBJ2-3; 9 nucleotides match TRBD1. V dropped 6 bases and J dropped 5; count of bases not matched to a gene: 8. CDR3 length: 15 residues. Germline V gene data show CDR1 as KGHDR and CDR2 as SFDVKD.

This rearrangement joins TRBV12-3 or TRBV12-4 to TRBJ2-1; 7 bases align to TRBD2. J lost 7 bases, V lost 5 bases, and 8 bases had no gene match. The CDR3 totals 14 residues. The CDR3 nucleotides are TGTGCCAGCAGTCGGGGCGGGAGTAGGAATGAGCAGTTCTTC. Its translation: CASSRGGSRNEQFF.

The V call is TRBV19, the J call TRBJ1-1; D might be TRBD1 (5 bases). V was cut by 6 bases and J by 1 base, with 9 bases left in between. This CDR3 has 13 amino acids. From germline, CDR1 is LNHDA and CDR2 SQIVND (reference sequence). The CDR3 is CASRKDTNTEAFF. CDR3 DNA: TGTGCCAGTAGGAAGGACACGAACACTGAAGCTTTCTTT.

V usage is TRBV19 and J usage is TRBJ1-3, with D hard to call. Germline CDR1 reads LNHDA; CDR2 reads SQIVND (reference sequence). The CDR3 spans 15 residues. Trimming removed 4 bases at V and 0 bases at J, with 10 bases between. The CDR3 sequence is CASSTTARSGNTIYF. The DNA for the CDR3 is TGTGCCAGTAGTACGACCGCTCGCTCTGGAAACACCATATATTTT.

The chain recombines TRBV11-2 with TRBJ2-1, with 10 bases aligning to TRBD2. CDR3 length: 14 amino acids. Per the germline V gene, CDR1 is SGHAT and CDR2 is FQNNGV. After removal of 3 bases from V and 10 bases from J, the junction contained 6 bases not matched to a gene. The DNA for the CDR3 is TGTGCCAGCAGCTTGGGACTAGCGATAGCGGAGCAGTTCTTC. It is translated as CASSLGLAIAEQFF.

This clonotype was seen repeatedly, ten times or more. This sequence joins TRBV5-1 and TRBJ2-5; TRBD1 agrees at 7 bases. CDR3 length equals 15 residues. V trimming: 0 bases; J trimming: 2 bases; junction bases outside the gene matches: 4. Germline loops: CDR1 SGHRS, CDR2 YFSETQ. The CDR3 sequence is CASSLVTGNQETQYF. As DNA, the CDR3 is TGCGCCAGCAGCTTGGTGACAGGGAATCAAGAGACCCAGTACTTC.

This clonotype has a handful of counts. This rearrangement joins TRBV15 to TRBJ2-5; 8 positions agree with TRBD1. CDR3 length: 15 residues. Germline assignment: CDR1 LNHNV and CDR2 YYDKDF (reference sequence). Unmatched junction bases numbered 6, after V lost 2 bases and J lost 4 bases. The CDR3 protein is CATSRQGASGETQYF. CDR3 DNA sequence: TGTGCCACCAGCAGACAGGGGGCGTCGGGAGAGACCCAGTACTTC. Full variable domain (remainder filled in from reference TRBV15 and TRBJ2-5): DAMVIQNPRYQVTQFGKPVTLSCSQTLNHNVMYWYQQKSSQAPKLLFHYYDKDFNNEADTPDNFQSRRPNTSFCFLDIRSPGLGDTAMYLCATSRQGASGETQYFGPGTRLLVL.

The CDR3 protein is CSAPIGVSGAFF. CDR3 coding DNA: TGCAGTGCTCCCATAGGGGTTTCGGGAGCTTTCTTT. This sequence joins TRBV20-1 and TRBJ1-1; TRBD1 might be the D (5 bases). The CDR3 contains 12 residues. The germline V gene has CDR1 DFQATT and CDR2 SNEGSKA (reference sequence). V lost 5 bases and J 10 bases, leaving 17 bases between the germline ends.

This clonotype turned up a few times. The V call is TRBV20-1, the J call TRBJ1-2, with D maybe TRBD1 (6 bases). V lost 1 base, J lost 7 bases, and 13 bases lay in between. The CDR3 loop spans 13 amino acids. The germline gives CDR1 DFQATT, CDR2 SNEGSKA (reference sequence). CDR3 sequence: CSARVSGVAGYTF. In nucleotides, the CDR3 is TGCAGTGCTAGAGTTTCAGGGGTTGCTGGCTACACCTTC.

The chain couples TRBV14 to TRBJ1-3, with D possibly TRBD1 on 5 matching bases. Per the germline V gene, CDR1 is SGHDN and CDR2 is FVKESK. Trimming took 3 bases from V and 3 from J, leaving 18 bases between them. The CDR3 covers 17 residues. CDR3 coding DNA: TGTGCCAGCAGCCACACCGCTGGGGGGAACTTTGGAAACACCATATATTTT. This sequence encodes CASSHTAGGNFGNTIYF.

The gene calls are TRBV25-1 and TRBJ2-7; D is perhaps TRBD1 (6 bases). V dropped 8 bases and J dropped 2 bases, with 10 bases sitting between them. The CDR3 loop spans 12 amino acids. Germline V gene data show CDR1 as MGHDK and CDR2 as SYGVNS. The CDR3 sequence: CASSDRTYEQYF. The CDR3 DNA sequence: TGTGCCAGCTCGGACAGAACCTACGAGCAGTACTTC.

This clonotype was seen repeatedly, ten times or more. This chain joins TRBV28 and TRBJ1-6; D gene ambiguous. Germline CDR1 reads MDHEN; CDR2 reads SYDVKM. Trimming took 6 bases from V and 10 from J, leaving 10 bases between them. CDR3 length equals 12 residues. The CDR3 DNA sequence: TGTGCCAGCAGAACCCTCAGATCACCCCTCCACTTT. It specifies CASRTLRSPLHF.

V gene TRBV20-1 combines with J gene TRBJ2-7, with TRBD2 as a possible D gene (7 bases). Germline assignment: CDR1 DFQATT and CDR2 SNEGSKA (reference sequence). Trimming took off 3 bases at V and 2 bases at J, with 17 bases between the two ends. This CDR3 region has 15 residues. CDR3 residues: CSASDRRGGPYEQYF. The DNA for the CDR3 is TGCAGTGCTAGTGACAGGAGGGGGGGCCCCTACGAGCAGTACTTC.

This rearrangement joins TRBV11-2 to TRBJ2-2; TRBD2 matches 7 bases. The CDR3 extends over 15 amino acids. J gave up 0 bases and V 2 bases, and 0 bases lay outside the gene matches. Germline V gives CDR1 SGHAT, CDR2 FQNNGV. The CDR3 region has the DNA TGTGCCAGCAGCTTACTAGCGGCGAACACCGGGGAGCTGTTTTTT. Translating gives CASSLLAANTGELFF.

The sample holds many counts of this clonotype. The V gene is TRBV11-2, the J gene TRBJ2-7, with 7 positions matching TRBD2. Germline lookup yields CDR1 SGHAT and CDR2 FQNNGV. The CDR3 is 17 residues long. J lost 0 bases, V lost 0 bases, and 8 bases had no gene match. CDR3 sequence: CASSLDVLLAVSYEQYF. For the CDR3, the DNA is TGTGCCAGCAGCTTAGACGTCTTGCTAGCGGTCTCCTACGAGCAGTACTTC.

The V gene is TRBV2, the J gene TRBJ1-5; the D is unclear. CDR3 length: 13 amino acids. V was cut by 6 bases and J by 2 bases, with 8 bases left in between. Germline lookup yields CDR1 SNHLY and CDR2 FYNNEI. This chain's CDR3 is CASRGSGNQPQHF. CDR3 sequence (DNA): TGTGCCAGCAGAGGGTCAGGCAATCAGCCCCAGCATTTT.

There are many counts of this clonotype. V gene TRBV20-1 combines with J gene TRBJ1-6, with a tentative D call TRBD1 (6 bases). CDR3 length equals 15 residues. CDR1 is DFQATT and CDR2 is SNEGSKA in the germline V gene (reference sequence). V dropped 1 base and J dropped 2 bases, with 9 bases sitting between them. CDR3 sequence reads: CSARVGAAYNSPLHF. In DNA, the CDR3 is TGCAGTGCTAGAGTGGGGGCGGCCTATAATTCACCCCTCCACTTT.

Here the CDR3 reads CASSHVEPVGKQYF. CDR3 DNA: TGTGCCAGTAGTCACGTCGAGCCCGTCGGGAAGCAGTACTTC. This rearrangement joins TRBV19 to TRBJ2-7, with D possibly matching TRBD2 (5 bases). The CDR3 contains 14 residues. Trimming left V 5 bases short and J 8 bases short, with 19 bases between. Germline V gene lookup returns CDR1 LNHDA and CDR2 SQIVND (reference sequence).

This clonotype was recorded at least ten times. This chain uses TRBV12-3 or TRBV12-4 with TRBJ1-5; perhaps TRBD1 as D (6 bases). V shed 6 bases and J shed 9 bases, with 9 bases lying between them. The CDR3 length is 11 residues. The CDR3 spells CASRLQGPQHF. The CDR3 coding sequence is TGTGCCAGCAGGTTACAGGGGCCCCAGCATTTT.